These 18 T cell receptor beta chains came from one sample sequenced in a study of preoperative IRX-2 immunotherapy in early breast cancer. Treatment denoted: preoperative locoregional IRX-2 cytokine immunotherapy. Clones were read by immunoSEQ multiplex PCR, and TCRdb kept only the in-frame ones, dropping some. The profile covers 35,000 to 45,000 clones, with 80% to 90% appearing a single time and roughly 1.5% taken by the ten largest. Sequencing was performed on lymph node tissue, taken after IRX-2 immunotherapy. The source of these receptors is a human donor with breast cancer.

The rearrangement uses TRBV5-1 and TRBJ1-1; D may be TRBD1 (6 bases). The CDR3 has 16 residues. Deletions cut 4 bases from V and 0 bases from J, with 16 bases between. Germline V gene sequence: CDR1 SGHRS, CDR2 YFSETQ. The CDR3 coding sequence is TGCGCCAGCAGCAGTCCCAGGGGAGGGATGAACACTGAAGCTTTCTTT. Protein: CASSSPRGGMNTEAFF.

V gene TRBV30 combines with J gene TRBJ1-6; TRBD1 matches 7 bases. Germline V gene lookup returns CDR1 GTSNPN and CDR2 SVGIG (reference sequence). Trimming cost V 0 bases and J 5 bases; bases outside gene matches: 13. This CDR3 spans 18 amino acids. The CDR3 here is CAWSVPSRQGKDNSPLHF. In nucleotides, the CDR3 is TGTGCCTGGAGTGTACCTTCCCGACAGGGAAAAGATAATTCACCCCTCCACTTT.

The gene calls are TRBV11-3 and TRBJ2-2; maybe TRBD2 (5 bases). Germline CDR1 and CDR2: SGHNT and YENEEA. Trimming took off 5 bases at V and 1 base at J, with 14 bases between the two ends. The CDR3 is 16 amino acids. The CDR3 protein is CASSPRIARNTGELFF. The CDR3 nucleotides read TGTGCCAGCAGCCCGCGAATAGCGAGGAACACCGGGGAGCTGTTTTTT.

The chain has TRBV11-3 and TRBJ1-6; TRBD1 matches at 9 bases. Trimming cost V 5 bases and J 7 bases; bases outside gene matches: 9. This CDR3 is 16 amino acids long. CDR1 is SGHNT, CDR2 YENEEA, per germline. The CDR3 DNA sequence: TGTGCCAGCAGCGAGAAGACCGGGACAGGGAATTCACCCCTCCACTTT. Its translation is CASSEKTGTGNSPLHF.

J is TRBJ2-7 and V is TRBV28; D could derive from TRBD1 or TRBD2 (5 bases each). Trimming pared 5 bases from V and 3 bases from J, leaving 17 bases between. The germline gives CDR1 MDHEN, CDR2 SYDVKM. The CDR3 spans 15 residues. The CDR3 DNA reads TGTGCCAGCAGTGGAACCGGGACGACGTTCTACGAGCAGTACTTC. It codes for CASSGTGTTFYEQYF.

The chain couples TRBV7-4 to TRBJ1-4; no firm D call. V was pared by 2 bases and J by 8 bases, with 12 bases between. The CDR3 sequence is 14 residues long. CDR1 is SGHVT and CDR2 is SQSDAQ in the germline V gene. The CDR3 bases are TGTGCCAGCAGCTTAAGAGGGATAGAGGAAAAACTGTTTTTT. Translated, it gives CASSLRGIEEKLFF.

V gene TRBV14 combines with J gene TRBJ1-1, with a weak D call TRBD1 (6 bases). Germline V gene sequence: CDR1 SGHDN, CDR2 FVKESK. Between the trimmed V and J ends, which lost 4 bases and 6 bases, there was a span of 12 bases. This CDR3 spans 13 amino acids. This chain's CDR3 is CASSRRGGPEAFF. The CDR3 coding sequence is TGTGCCAGCAGCCGACGTGGGGGGCCTGAAGCTTTCTTT.

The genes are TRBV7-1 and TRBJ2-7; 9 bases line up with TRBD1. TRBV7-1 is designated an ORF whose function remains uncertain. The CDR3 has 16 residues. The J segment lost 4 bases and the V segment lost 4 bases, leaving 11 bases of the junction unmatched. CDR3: CASSLVSGQGTYEQYF. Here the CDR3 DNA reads TGTGCCAGCAGCTTGGTATCCGGACAGGGGACGTACGAGCAGTACTTC.

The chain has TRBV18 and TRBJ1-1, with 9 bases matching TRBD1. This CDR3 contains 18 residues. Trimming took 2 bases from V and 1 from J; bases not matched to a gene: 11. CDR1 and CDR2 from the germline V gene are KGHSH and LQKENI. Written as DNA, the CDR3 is TGTGCCAGCTCACCATCGGGACAGGGTAGACGCGGGAACACTGAAGCTTTCTTT. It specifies CASSPSGQGRRGNTEAFF.

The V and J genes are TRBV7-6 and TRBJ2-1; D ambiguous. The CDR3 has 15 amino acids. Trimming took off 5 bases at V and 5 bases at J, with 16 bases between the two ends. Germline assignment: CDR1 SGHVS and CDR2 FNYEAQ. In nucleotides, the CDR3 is TGTGCCAGCAGCCAAGATGACGGCACGAACAATGAGCAGTTCTTC. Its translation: CASSQDDGTNNEQFF.

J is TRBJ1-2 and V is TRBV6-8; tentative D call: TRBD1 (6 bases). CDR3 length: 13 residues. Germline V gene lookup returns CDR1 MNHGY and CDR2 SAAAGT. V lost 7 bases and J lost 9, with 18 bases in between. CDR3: CASIQGPRSSYTF. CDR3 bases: TGTGCCAGCATCCAGGGGCCCCGAAGTAGCTACACCTTC.

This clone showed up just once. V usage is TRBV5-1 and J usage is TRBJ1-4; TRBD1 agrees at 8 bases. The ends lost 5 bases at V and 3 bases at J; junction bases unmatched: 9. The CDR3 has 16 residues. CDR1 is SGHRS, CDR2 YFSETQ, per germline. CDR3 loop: CASSQQTGGANEKLFF. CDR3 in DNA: TGCGCCAGCAGTCAACAAACAGGGGGAGCTAATGAAAAACTGTTTTTT. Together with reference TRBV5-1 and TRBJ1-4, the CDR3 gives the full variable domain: KAGVTQTPRYLIKTRGQQVTLSCSPISGHRSVSWYQQTPGQGLQFLFEYFSETQRNKGNFPGRFSGRQFSNSRSEMNVSTLELGDSALYLCASSQQTGGANEKLFFGSGTQLSVL.

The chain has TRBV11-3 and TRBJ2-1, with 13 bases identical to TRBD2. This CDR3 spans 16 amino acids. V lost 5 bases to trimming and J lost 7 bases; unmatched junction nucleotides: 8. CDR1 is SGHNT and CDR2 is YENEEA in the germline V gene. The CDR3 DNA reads TGTGCCAGCAGCCTAAGTCTGGGACTAGCGGGGAATGAGCAGTTCTTC. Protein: CASSLSLGLAGNEQFF. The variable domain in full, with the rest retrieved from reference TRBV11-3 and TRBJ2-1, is EAGVVQSPRYKIIEKKQPVAFWCNPISGHNTLYWYLQNLGQGPELLIRYENEEAVDDSQLPKDRFSAERLKGVDSTLKIQPAELGDSAVYLCASSLSLGLAGNEQFFGPGTRLTVL.

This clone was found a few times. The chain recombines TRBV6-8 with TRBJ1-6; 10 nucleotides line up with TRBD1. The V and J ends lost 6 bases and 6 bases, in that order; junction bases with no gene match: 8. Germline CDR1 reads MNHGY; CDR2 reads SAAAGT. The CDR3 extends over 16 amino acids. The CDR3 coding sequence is TGTGCCAGCAGCAGACAGGGGGCGCGGGGTAATTCACCCCTCCACTTT. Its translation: CASSRQGARGNSPLHF.

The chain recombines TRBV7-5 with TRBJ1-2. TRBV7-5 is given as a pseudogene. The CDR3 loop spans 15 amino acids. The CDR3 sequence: CASSQVLGGLYGYTF. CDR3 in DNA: TGTGCCAGCAGCCAAGTTTTGGGGGGGCTCTATGGCTACACCTTC.

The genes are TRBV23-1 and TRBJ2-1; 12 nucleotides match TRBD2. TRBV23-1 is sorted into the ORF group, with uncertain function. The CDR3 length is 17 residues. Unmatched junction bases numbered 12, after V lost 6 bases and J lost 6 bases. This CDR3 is CASSQATSGGLSNEQFF. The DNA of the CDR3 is TGCGCCAGCAGCCAAGCGACTAGCGGGGGATTAAGCAATGAGCAGTTCTTC.

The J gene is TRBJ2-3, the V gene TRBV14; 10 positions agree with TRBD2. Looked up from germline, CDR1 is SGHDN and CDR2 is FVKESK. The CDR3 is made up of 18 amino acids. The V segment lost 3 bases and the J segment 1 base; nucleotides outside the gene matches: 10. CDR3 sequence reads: CASSQRLAGKDGTDTQYF. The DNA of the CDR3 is TGTGCCAGCAGCCAGAGACTAGCGGGCAAGGATGGCACAGATACGCAGTATTTT. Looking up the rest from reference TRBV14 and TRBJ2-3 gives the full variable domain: EAGVTQFPSHSVIEKGQTVTLRCDPISGHDNLYWYRRVMGKEIKFLLHFVKESKQDESGMPNNRFLAERTGGTYSTLKVQPAELEDSGVYFCASSQRLAGKDGTDTQYFGPGTRLTVL.

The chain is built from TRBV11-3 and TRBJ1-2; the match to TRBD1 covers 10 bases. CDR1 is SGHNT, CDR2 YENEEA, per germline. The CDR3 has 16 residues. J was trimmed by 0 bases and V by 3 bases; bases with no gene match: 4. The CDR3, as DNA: TGTGCCAGCAGCTTGAGGGACAGGGGTTCTAACTATGGCTACACCTTC. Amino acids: CASSLRDRGSNYGYTF.